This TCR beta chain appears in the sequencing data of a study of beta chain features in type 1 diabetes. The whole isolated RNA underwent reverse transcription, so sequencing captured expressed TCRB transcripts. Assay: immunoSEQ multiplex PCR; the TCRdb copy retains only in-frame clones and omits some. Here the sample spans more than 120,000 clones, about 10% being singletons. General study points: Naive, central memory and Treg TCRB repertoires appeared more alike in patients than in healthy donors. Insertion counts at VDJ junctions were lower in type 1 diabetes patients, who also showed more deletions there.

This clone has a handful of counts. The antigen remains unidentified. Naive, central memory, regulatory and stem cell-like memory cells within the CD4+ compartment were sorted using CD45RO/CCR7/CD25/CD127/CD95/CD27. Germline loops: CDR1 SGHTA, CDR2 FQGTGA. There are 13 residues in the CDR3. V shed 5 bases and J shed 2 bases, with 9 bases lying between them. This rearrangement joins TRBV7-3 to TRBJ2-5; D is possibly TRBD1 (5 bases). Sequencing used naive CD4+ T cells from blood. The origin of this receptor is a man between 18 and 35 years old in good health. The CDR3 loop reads CASSVTAQETQYF. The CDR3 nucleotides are TGTGCCAGCAGCGTGACAGCTCAAGAGACCCAGTACTTC.